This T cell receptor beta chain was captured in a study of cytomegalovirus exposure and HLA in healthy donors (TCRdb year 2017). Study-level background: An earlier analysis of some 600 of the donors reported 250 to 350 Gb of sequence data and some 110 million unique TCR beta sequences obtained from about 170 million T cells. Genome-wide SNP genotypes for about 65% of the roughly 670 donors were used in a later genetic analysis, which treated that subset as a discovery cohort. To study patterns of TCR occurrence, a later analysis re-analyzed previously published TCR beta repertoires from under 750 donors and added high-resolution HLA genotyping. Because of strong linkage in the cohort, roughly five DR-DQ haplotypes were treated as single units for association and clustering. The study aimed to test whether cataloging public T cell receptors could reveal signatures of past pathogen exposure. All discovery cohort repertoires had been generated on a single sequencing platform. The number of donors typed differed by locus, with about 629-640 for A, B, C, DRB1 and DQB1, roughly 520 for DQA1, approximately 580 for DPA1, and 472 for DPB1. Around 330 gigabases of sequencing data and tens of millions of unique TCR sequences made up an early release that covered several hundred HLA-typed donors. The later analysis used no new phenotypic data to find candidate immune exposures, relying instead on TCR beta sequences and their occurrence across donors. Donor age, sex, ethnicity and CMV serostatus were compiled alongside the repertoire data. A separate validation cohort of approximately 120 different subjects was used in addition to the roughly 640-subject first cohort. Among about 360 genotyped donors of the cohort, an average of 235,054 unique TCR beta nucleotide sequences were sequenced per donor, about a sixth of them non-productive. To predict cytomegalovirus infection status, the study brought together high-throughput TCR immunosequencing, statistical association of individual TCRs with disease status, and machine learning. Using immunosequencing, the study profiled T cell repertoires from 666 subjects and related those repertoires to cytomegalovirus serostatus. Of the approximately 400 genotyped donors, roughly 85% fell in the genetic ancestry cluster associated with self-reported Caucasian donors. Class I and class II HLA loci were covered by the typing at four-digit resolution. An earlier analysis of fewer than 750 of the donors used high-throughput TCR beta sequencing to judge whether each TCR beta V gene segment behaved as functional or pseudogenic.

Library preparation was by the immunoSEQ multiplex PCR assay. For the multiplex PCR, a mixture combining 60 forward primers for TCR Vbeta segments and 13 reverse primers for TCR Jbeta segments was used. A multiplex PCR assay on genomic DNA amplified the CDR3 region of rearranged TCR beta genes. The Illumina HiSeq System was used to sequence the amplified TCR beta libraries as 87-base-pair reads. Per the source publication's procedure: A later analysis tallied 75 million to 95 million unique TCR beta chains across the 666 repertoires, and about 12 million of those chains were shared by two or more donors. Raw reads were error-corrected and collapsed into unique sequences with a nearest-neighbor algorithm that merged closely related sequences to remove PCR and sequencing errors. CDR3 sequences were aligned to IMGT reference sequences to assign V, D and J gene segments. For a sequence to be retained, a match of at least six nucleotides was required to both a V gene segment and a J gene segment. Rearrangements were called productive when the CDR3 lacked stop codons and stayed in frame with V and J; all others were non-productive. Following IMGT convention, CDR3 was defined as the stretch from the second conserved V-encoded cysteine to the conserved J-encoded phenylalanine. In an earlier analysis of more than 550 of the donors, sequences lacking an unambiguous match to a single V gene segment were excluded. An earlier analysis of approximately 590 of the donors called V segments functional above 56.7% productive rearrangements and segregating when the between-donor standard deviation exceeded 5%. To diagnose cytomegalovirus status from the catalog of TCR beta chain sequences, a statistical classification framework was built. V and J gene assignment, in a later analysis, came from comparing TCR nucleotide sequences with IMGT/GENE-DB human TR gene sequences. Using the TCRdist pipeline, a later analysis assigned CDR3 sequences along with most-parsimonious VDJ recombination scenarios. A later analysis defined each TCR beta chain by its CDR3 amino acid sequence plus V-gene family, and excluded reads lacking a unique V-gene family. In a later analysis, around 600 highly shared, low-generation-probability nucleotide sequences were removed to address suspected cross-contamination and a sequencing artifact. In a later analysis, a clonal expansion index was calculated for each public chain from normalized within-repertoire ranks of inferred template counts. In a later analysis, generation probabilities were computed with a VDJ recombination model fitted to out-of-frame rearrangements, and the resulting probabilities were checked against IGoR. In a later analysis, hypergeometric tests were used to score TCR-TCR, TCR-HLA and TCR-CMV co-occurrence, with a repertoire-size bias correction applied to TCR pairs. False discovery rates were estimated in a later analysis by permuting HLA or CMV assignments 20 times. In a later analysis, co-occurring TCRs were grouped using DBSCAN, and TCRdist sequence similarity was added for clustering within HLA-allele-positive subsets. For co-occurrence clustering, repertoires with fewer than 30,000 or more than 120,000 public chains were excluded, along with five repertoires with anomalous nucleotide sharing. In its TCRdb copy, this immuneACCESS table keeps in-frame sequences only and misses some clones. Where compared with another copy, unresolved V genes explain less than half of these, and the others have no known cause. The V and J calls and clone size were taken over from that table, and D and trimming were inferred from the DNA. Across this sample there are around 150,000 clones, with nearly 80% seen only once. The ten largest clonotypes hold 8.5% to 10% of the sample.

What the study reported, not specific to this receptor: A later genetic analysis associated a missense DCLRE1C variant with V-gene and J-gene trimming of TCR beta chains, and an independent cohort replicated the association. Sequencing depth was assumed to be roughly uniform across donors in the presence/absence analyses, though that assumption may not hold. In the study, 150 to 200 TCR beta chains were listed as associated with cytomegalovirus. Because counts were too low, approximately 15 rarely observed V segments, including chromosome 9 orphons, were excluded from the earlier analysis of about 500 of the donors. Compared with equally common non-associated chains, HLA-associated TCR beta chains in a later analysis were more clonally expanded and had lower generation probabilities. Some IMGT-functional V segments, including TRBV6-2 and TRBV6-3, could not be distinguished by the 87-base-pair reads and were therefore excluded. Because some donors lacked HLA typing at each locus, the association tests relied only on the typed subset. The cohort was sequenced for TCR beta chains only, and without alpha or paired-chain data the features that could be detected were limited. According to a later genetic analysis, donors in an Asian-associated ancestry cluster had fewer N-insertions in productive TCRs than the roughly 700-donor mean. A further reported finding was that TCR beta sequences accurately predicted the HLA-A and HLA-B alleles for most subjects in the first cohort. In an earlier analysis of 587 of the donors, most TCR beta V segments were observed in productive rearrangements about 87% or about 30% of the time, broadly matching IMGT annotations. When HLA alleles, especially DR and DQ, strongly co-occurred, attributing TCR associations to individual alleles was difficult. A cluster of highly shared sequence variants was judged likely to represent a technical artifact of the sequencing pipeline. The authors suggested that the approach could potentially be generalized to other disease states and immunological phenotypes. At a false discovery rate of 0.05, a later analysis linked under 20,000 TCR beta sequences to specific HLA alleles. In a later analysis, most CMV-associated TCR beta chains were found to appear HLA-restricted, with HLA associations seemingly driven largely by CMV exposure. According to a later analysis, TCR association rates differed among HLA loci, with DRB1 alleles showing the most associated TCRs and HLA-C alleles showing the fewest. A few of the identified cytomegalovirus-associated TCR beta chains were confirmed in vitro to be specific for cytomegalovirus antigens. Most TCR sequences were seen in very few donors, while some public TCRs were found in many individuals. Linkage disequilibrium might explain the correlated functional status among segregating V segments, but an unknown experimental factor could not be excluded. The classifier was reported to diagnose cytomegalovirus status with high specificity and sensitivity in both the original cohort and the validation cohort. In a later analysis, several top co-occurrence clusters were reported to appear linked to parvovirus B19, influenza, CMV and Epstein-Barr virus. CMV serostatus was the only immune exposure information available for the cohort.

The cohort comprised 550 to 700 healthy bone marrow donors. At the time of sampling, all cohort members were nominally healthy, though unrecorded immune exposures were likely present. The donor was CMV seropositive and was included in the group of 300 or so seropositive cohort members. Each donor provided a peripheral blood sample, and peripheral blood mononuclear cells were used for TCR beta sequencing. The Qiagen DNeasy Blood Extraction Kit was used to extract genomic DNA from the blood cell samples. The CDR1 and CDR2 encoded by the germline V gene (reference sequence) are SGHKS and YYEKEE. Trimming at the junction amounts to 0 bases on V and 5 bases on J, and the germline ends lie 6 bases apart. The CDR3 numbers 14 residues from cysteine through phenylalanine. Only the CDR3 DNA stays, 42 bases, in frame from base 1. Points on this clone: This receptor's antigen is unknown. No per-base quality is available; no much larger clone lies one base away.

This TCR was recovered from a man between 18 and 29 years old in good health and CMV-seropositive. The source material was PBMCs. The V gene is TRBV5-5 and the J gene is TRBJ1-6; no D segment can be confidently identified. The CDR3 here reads CASSLDPDNSPLHF. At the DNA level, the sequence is TGTGCCAGCAGCTTGGATCCCGATAATTCACCCCTCCACTTT.